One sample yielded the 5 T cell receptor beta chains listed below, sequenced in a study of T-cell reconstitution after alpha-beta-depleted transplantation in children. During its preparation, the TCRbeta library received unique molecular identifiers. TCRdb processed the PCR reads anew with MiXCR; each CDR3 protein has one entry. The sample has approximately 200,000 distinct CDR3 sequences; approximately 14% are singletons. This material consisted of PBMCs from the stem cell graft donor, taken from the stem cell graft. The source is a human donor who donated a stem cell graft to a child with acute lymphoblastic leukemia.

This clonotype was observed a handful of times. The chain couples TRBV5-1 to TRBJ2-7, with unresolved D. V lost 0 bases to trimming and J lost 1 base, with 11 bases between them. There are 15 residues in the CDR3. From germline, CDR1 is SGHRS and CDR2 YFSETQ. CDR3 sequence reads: CASSLGYGDSYEQYF. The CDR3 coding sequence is TGCGCCAGCAGCTTGGGATATGGGGATTCCTACGAGCAGTACTTC.

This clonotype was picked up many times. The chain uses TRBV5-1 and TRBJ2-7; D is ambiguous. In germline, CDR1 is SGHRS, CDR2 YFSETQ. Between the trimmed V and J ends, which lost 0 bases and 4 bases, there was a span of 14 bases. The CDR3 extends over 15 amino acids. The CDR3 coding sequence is TGCGCCAGCAGCTTGGGAGGCGGCAGAAATTACGAGCAGTACTTC. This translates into CASSLGGGRNYEQYF.

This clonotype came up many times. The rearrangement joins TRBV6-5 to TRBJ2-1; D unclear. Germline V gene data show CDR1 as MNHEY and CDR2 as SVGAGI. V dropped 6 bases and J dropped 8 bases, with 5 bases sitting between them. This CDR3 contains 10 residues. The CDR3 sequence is CASSPHEQFF. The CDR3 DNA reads TGTGCCAGCAGCCCCCATGAGCAGTTCTTC.

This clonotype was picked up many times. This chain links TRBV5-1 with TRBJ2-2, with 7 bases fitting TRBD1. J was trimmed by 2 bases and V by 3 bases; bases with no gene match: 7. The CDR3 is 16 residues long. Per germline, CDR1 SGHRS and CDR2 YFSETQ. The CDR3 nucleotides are TGCGCCAGCAGCTCTACGGGACAGCACAACACCGGGGAGCTGTTTTTT. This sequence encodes CASSSTGQHNTGELFF.

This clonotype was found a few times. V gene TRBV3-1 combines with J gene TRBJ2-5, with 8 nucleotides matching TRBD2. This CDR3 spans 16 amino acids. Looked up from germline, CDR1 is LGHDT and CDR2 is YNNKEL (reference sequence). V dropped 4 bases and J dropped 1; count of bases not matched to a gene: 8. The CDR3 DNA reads TGTGCCAGCAGCCTCTTGGGACTAGATACCCAAGAGACCCAGTACTTC. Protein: CASSLLGLDTQETQYF.